This TCR beta chain is drawn from a study of OX40 agonist ivuxolimab in advanced cancers. Sequencing was performed with immunoSEQ multiplex PCR; in TCRdb, only in-frame clones are kept and a portion is missing. The sample records approximately 78,000 clones, less than 90% being singletons. The study, taken as a whole, reports: Clonal expansion by week 6 occurred in CD4+ and CD8+ blood T cells (at 0.1 to 3.0 mg/kg).

In its sample, this clone was seen once. The antigen is undetermined. This CDR3 comprises 14 residues. CDR1 is SGHTA and CDR2 is FQGNSA in the germline V gene. Trimming removed 5 bases from V and 3 bases from J, with 14 bases in between. The clonotype comes from an adult with an advanced solid tumor such as melanoma, head and neck, liver or kidney cancer. The material was CD4+ or CD8+ T cells sorted from blood, obtained in a trial of the OX40 agonist ivuxolimab. This sequence joins TRBV7-2 and TRBJ2-7, with D uncertain. The CDR3 spells CASSPRVTFYEQYF. CDR3 in DNA: TGTGCCAGCAGCCCCCGAGTGACCTTCTACGAGCAGTACTTC.